This T cell receptor (beta chain) was identified during a study of T cells in localized non-small cell lung cancer (dated by TCRdb to 2020 to 2021). In the study overall: The study examined T cell repertoires in approximately 240 patients with early-stage NSCLC and compared tumors with uninvolved tumor-adjacent lungs. The cohort comprised around 240 treatment-naïve NSCLC patients with resected, localized lung tumors. The mean age of the NSCLC patients was roughly 70 years, with about 130 men and around 100 women. What the study reported, not specific to this receptor: Longer overall survival was associated with higher T cell density in blood, whereas shorter survival was associated with higher clonality in adjacent lung. Multi-region tumor sequencing was not performed, so intratumor heterogeneity could not be excluded. Because the study design was exploratory, TCR variables were selected using unadjusted p-values without false-discovery rate correction. A median of roughly 60 of the top 100 tumor clones were detected in paired uninvolved adjacent lung, and around 30 of these tumor clones were also found among the top 100 clones of the paired uninvolved adjacent lung. Uninvolved tumor-adjacent lung showed the highest T cell clonality, higher than tumor, which suggests more focused antigenic responses in the adjacent lung.

The immunoSEQ Assay was used to sequence TCR beta CDR3 regions from DNA. Per the authors' processing: To compute T cell density, TCR beta template counts were normalized to usable DNA, which was estimated by amplifying housekeeping genes. Using the preseqR package, richness was estimated by extrapolating to 120,000 templates for tissue samples and 400,000 templates for PBMC samples. Clonality was taken to be one minus Pielou's evenness. Tissue-enriched TCRs were identified through differential abundance testing performed on productive amino-acid clonotypes, with a minimum total count of 5 and an alpha of 0.1. The Jaccard Index and the Morisita Overlap Index were used to measure repertoire overlap between compartments. TCR beta CDR3s were clustered by GLIPH together with public tetramer-defined viral CDR3s, and at least three viral sequences plus V-gene enrichment were required for viral motifs. This is the immuneACCESS table as TCRdb keeps it, with only in-frame sequences that have V and J called. A part of the clones is gone; compared with another copy, unresolved V genes explain less than half, and the rest is unexplained. The V and J calls and clone size come from that table; D and trimming were worked out from the DNA. This sample has around 91,000 clones in its table, and roughly 87% of those were observed once. In total, the top ten clones hold roughly 15% of the sample.

Its CDR3 holds 15 amino acids, cysteine through phenylalanine. This entry keeps only the CDR3 DNA: 45 bases, framed from base 1. Germline trimming: 6 bases from V, 8 bases from J; junction bases outside gene matches: 10. Via the germline V gene (reference sequence), CDR1 is MNHNY and CDR2 SVGAGI. At diagnosis, tumor, uninvolved tumor-adjacent lung and peripheral blood were collected and then preserved as a mix of FFPE and fresh-frozen material. For TCR repertoire profiling, blood samples were analyzed as peripheral blood mononuclear cells. A word on this clone: The clone's antigen remains unknown. Base qualities are not recorded, but no much larger clone differs from it by a single base.

The rearrangement joined TRBV6-6 to TRBJ1-4; a stretch of 9 junction bases matches TRBD1. The origin of this receptor is a man aged 35-75 years with stage I squamous cell lung carcinoma. The source was peripheral blood, collected before any cancer treatment. CDR3 loop: CASRSTGGIGEKLFF. The DNA reads as follows: TGTGCCAGCAGAAGTACAGGGGGCATCGGGGAAAAACTGTTTTTT.